These 2 T cell receptor beta chains came from one sample sequenced in a study of cytomegalovirus exposure and HLA in healthy donors. PCR primers comprised 60 Vbeta and 13 Jbeta primers. TCRdb's table, derived via immunoSEQ multiplex PCR, lists solely in-frame clones and lacks some. The sample contains about 150,000 clones, 80% of which appear only once. The sequenced sample was PBMCs. The receptors derive from a woman aged 40-49 years in good health and CMV-seropositive.

J is TRBJ2-7 and V is TRBV5-5; the D is unclear. The germline CDR1 and CDR2 sequences are SGHKS and YYEKEE (reference sequence). This CDR3 region has 12 residues. Trimming cost V 3 bases and J 0 bases, with 4 bases left between them. CDR3 DNA: TGTGCCAGCAGCTCCGTCTCCTACGAGCAGTACTTC. Translation: CASSSVSYEQYF.

The rearrangement uses TRBV20-1 and TRBJ2-3; D not resolved. CDR3 length equals 8 residues. Germline V gives CDR1 DFQATT, CDR2 SNEGSKA (reference sequence). CDR3 region: CSTDTQYF. Here the CDR3 DNA reads TGCTCTACAGATACGCAGTATTTT.